A selection of T cell receptor beta chains follows, all from one sample in a study of T cells in Graves' hyperthyroidism and ophthalmopathy. TCRdb itself ran the multiplex PCR reads through MiXCR, one entry per CDR3 protein. The sample holds fewer than 900,000 distinct CDR3 sequences, roughly 15% seen once. The sample was blood. These receptors were obtained from a man between 18 and 29 years old with Graves' hyperthyroidism. CDR3s include the opening cysteine and the closing phenylalanine or tryptophan. A D gene is named only where the DNA matches it firmly. Not all rows give a size; the values are once, few, many and, for expanded clones, a class.

clone_size	d_call	v_call	j_call	cdr3_nt	cdr3_aa
many	TRBD1	TRBV11-2	TRBJ1-2	TGTGCCAGCAGCTTAGATCCCAGGGGGGGGGGCTACACCTTC	CASSLDPRGGGYTF
few	.	TRBV29-1	TRBJ2-1	TGCAGCGTTGATCACCCGGGGCCAAGCTCCTACAATGAGCAGTTCTTC	CSVDHPGPSSYNEQFF
many	.	TRBV11-2	TRBJ2-7	TGTGCCAGCAGCTTAGATAGAGGTTCCGAGCAGTACTTC	CASSLDRGSEQYF
few	.	TRBV7-3	TRBJ2-3	TGTGCCAGCAGCTTAACGCAACGGGACCATCGCACAGATACGCAGTATTTT	CASSLTQRDHRTDTQYF
.	.	TRBV7-8	TRBJ2-7	TGTGCCAGCAGCTCCCTTGGGCGGGGTTCCTACGAGCAGTACTTC	CASSSLGRGSYEQYF
.	TRBD2	TRBV24-1	TRBJ2-1	TGTGCCACCAGTGAGTCATCCGGGACTAGCGTATACAATGAGCAGTTCTTC	CATSESSGTSVYNEQFF
.	.	TRBV5-6	TRBJ1-2	TGTGCCAGCAGCCTGCGGCCCTATGGCTACACCTTC	CASSLRPYGYTF
many	.	TRBV24-1	TRBJ1-5	TGTGCCACCAGTGGATCGGGAGAACAGCCCCAGCATTTT	CATSGSGEQPQHF
few	.	TRBV28	TRBJ1-5	TGTGCCAGCAGTCTTGTCCTTCAGCCCCAGCATTTT	CASSLVLQPQHF
few	.	TRBV20-1	TRBJ1-5	TGCAGTGCTAGTTCGGGGACAACAAATCAGCCCCAGCATTTT	CSASSGTTNQPQHF
many	TRBD2	TRBV28	TRBJ2-7	TGTGCCAGCAGCTCTGCCTCCCGGGCGGGAGCTCCTCCGGACTACGAGCAGTACTTC	CASSSASRAGAPPDYEQYF
many	TRBD2	TRBV4-1	TRBJ2-7	TGCGCCAGCAGCCAACGGGGGGACGCAGACTACGAGCAGTACTTC	CASSQRGDADYEQYF
.	TRBD2	TRBV11-3	TRBJ2-2	TGTGCCAGCAGCTTAGGGCTTCGGCTAGCGGGCAACACCGGGGAGCTGTTTTTT	CASSLGLRLAGNTGELFF
.	.	TRBV4-1	TRBJ2-7	TGCGCCAGCAGCCAAGGAGCCTCCTACGAGCAGTACTTC	CASSQGASYEQYF